This T cell receptor beta chain was found in a study of blood T cell repertoires in COVID-19. The method was immunoSEQ multiplex PCR; TCRdb's version includes in-frame clones alone and lacks a portion of them. The sample has 110,000 to 150,000 clones, about 87% seen once. V shed 4 bases and J shed 6 bases, with 10 bases lying between them. Germline CDR1 SQVTM, CDR2 ANQGSEA. The CDR3 runs 12 residues. Material for sequencing was PBMCs or T cells enriched from blood (not recorded which). This sequence joins TRBV29-1 and TRBJ2-1; the D gene is possibly TRBD1 (5 bases). The TCR sequence derives from a man in his 60s who had recovered from COVID-19. CDR3 sequence: CSVGDSPNEQFF. CDR3 DNA: TGCAGCGTTGGCGACAGTCCCAATGAGCAGTTCTTC.